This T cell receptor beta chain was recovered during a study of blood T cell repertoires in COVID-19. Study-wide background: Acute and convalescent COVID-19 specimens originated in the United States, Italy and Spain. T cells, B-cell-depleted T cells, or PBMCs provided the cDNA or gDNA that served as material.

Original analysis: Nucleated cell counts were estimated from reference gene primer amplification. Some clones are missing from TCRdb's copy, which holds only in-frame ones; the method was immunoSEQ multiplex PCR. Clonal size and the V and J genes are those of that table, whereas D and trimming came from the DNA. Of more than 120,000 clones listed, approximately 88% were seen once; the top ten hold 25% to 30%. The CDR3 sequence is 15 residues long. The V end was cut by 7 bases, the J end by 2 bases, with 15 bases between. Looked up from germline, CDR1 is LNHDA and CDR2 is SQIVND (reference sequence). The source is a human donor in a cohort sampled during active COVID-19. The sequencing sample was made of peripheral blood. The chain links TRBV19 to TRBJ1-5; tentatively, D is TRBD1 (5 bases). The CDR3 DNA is TGTGCCAGTACCGCGGGGGATGTGGGCAATCAGCCCCAGCATTTT. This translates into CASTAGDVGNQPQHF.